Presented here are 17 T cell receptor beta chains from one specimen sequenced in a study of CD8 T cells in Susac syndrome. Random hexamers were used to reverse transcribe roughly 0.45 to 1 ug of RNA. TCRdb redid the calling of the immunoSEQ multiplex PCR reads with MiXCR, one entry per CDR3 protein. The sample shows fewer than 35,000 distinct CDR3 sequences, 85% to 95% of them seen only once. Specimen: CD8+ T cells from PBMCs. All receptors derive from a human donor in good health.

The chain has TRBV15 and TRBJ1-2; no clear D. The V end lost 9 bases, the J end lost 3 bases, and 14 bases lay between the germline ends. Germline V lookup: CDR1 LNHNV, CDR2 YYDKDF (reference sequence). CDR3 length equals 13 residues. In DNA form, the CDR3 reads TGTGCCACTCGAGTAATAGGCGACTATGGCTACACCTTC. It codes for CATRVIGDYGYTF.

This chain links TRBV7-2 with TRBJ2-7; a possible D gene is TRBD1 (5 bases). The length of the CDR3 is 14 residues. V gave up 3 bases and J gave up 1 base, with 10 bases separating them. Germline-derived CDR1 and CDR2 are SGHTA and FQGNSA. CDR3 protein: CASSFRTNSYEQYF. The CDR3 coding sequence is TGTGCCAGCAGCTTTCGGACAAATTCCTACGAGCAGTACTTC.

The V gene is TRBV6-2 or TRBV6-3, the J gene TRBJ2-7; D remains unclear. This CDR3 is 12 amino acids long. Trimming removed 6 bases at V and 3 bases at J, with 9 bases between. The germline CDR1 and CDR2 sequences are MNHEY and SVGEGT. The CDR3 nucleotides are TGTGCCAGCAGACACGACAACTACGAGCAGTACTTC. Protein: CASRHDNYEQYF.

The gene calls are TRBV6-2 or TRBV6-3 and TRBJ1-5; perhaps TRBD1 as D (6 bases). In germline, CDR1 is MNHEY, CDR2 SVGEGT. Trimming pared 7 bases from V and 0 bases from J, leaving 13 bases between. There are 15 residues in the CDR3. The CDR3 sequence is CASTGGQSSNQPQHF. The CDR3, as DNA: TGTGCCAGCACGGGCGGACAGTCTAGCAATCAGCCCCAGCATTTT.

CDR3 nucleotides: TGTGCCAGTAGTAATCTAGCGGGGGGAAATGAGCAGTTCTTC. Translation: CASSNLAGGNEQFF. This chain links TRBV19 with TRBJ2-1; 11 bases match TRBD2. Trimming cost V 4 bases and J 7 bases; bases outside gene matches: 3. The CDR3 sequence is 14 residues long. Germline assignment: CDR1 LNHDA and CDR2 SQIVND (reference sequence). Full variable domain (rest looked up from reference TRBV19 and TRBJ2-1): DGGITQSPKYLFRKEGQNVTLSCEQNLNHDAMYWYRQDPGQGLRLIYYSQIVNDFQKGDIAEGYSVSREKKESFPLTVTSAQKNPTAFYLCASSNLAGGNEQFFGPGTRLTVL.

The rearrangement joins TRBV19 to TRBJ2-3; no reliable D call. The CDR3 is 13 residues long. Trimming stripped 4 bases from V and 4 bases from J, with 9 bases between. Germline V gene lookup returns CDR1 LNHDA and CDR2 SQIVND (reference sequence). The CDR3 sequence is CASSTDGADTQYF. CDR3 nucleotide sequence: TGTGCCAGTAGTACCGATGGGGCAGATACGCAGTATTTT.

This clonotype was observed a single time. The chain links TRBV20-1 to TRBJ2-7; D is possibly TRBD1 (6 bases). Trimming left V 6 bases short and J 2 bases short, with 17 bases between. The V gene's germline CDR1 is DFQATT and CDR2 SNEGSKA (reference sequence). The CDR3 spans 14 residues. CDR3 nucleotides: TGCAGTGCCCCGGCCAGGGGCTCCCCCTACGAGCAGTACTTC. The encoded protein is CSAPARGSPYEQYF.

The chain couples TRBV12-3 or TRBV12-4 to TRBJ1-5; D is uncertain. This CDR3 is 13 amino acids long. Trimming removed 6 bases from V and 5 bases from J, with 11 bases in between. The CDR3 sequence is CASRTYSDQPQHF. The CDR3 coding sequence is TGTGCCAGCAGGACTTACTCGGATCAGCCCCAGCATTTT.

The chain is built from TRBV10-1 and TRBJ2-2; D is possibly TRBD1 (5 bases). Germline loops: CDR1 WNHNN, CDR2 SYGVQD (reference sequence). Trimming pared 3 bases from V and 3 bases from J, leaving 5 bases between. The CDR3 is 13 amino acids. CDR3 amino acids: CASSDRDTGELFF. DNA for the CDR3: TGCGCCAGCAGTGACAGGGACACCGGGGAGCTGTTTTTT.

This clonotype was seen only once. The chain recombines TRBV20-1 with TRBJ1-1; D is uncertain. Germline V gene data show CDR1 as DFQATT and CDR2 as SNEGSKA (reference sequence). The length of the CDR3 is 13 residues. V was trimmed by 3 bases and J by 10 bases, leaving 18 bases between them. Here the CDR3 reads CSASLHGLRVAFF. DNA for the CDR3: TGCAGTGCTAGTCTTCACGGCCTAAGGGTAGCTTTCTTT.

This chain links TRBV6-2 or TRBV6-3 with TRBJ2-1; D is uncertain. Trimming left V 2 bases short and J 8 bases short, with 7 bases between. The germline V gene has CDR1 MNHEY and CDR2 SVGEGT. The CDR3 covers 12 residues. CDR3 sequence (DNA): TGTGCCAGCAGTTACAGTTACGATGAGCAGTTCTTC. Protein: CASSYSYDEQFF.

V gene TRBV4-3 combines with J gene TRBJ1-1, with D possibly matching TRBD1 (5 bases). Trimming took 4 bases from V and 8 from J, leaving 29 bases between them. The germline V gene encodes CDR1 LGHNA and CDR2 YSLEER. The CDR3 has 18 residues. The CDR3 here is CASSLQAQPGLPVSEAFF. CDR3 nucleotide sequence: TGCGCCAGCAGCCTACAAGCCCAACCGGGACTTCCCGTCAGCGAAGCTTTCTTT.

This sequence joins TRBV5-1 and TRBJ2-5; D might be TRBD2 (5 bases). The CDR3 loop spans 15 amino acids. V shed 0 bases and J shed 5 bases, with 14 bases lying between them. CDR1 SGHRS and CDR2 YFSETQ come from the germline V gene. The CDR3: CASSLVFGNPETQYF. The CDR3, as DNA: TGCGCCAGCAGCTTGGTATTCGGGAACCCTGAGACCCAGTACTTC.

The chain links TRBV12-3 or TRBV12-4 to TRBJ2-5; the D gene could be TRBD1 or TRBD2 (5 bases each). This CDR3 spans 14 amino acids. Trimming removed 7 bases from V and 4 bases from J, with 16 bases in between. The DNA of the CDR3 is TGTGCCAGCACCTGGGACGGCTCGATAGAGACCCAGTACTTC. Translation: CASTWDGSIETQYF.

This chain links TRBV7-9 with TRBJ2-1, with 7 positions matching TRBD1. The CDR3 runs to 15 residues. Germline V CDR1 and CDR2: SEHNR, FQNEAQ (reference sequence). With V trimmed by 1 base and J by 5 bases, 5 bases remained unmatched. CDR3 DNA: TGTGCCAGCAGCTTAGGACAGGGCGTCCACAATGAGCAGTTCTTC. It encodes CASSLGQGVHNEQFF.

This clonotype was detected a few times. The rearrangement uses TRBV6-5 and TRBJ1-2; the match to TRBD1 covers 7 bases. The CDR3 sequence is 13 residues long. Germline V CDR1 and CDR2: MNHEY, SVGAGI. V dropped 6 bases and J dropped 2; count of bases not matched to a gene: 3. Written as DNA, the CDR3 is TGTGCCAGCAGCCCACAGGGGAACTATGGCTACACCTTC. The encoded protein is CASSPQGNYGYTF.

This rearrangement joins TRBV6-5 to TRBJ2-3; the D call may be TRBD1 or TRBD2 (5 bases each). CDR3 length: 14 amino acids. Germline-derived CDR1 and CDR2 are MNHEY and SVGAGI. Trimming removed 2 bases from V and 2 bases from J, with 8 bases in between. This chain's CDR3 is CASSYRDLTDTQYF. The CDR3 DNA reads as TGTGCCAGCAGTTACAGGGACCTCACAGATACGCAGTATTTT.